This T cell receptor (beta chain) was documented in a study of control samples from healthy donors and cancer patients. Method: immunoSEQ multiplex PCR; TCRdb's copy keeps in-frame clones and lacks some. The sample holds roughly 98,000 clones, over 85% seen once. The CDR3 has 19 residues. With V trimmed by 6 bases and J by 4 bases, 18 bases remained unmatched. Per germline, CDR1 LGHNT and CDR2 FRNRAP. The specimen was blood. The rearrangement links TRBV12-5 to TRBJ1-5; 10 bases match TRBD1. The source of this sequence is a man aged 18 to 30 in good health. The CDR3 loop is CASGPTPGTGVIGNQPQHF. Here the CDR3 DNA reads TGTGCTAGTGGCCCAACTCCCGGGACAGGGGTGATAGGGAATCAGCCCCAGCATTTT.